This T cell receptor (beta chain) appears in the sequencing data of a study of T cells in localized non-small cell lung cancer. This table comes from immunoSEQ multiplex PCR, and its TCRdb copy is limited to in-frame clones, with some not included. This sample has 55,000 to 75,000 clones, with 70% to 90% found just once. This clone appeared a few times. The clonotype originates from a male donor aged 60 or older with stage III squamous cell lung carcinoma. Here the sequenced sample was peripheral blood, taken before any cancer treatment.

Here the CDR3 reads CASSLVGRGAFF. In DNA, the CDR3 is TGTGCCAGCAGCTTGGTGGGGAGAGGAGCTTTCTTT. The chain uses TRBV5-4 and TRBJ1-1; D is uncertain. V was shortened by 0 bases and J by 10 bases, with 10 bases between the two germline ends. CDR3 length: 12 amino acids. Germline-derived CDR1 and CDR2 are SGHNT and YYREEE (reference sequence).